This T cell receptor (beta chain) came from a study of T cells in localized non-small cell lung cancer. Study-level findings and limits: Longer overall survival was seen with higher T cell density measured in blood. Compared with tumor, uninvolved adjacent lung displayed greater T cell clonality, ranking highest overall. The appearance of a median approximately 55 of the top 100 tumor clones was seen in adjacent lung. One tumor region alone was sequenced, and heterogeneity therefore remains possible.

Assay used: immunoSEQ multiplex PCR; TCRdb lists only in-frame clones, some missing. The data contain approximately 3,100 clones, around 25% of them singletons. In its sample, this clone was seen a few times. The antigen is undetermined. Germline assignment: CDR1 MNHGY and CDR2 SAAAGT. This CDR3 has 16 amino acids. V was pared by 4 bases and J by 1 base, with 7 bases of the junction left unmatched. The source material was lung tumor tissue, sampled before any cancer treatment. V and J are TRBV6-8 and TRBJ2-7, with 10 bases identical to TRBD2. The TCR comes from a male donor at least 60 years old with stage II lung adenocarcinoma. DNA of the CDR3: TGTGCCAGCAGTTTCGGTAGCGGGAGGAATTCCTACGAGCAGTACTTC. This encodes CASSFGSGRNSYEQYF.